A selection of T cell receptor beta chains follows, all from one sample in a study of cytomegalovirus exposure and HLA in healthy donors. Sequencing used immunoSEQ multiplex PCR; TCRdb keeps in-frame clones, though not all of them. The data show 95,000 to 100,000 clones, roughly 80% seen once. Sequencing used PBMCs. The receptors originated from a man aged 40-49 years in good health and CMV-seronegative. CDR3s include the opening cysteine and the closing phenylalanine or tryptophan. A D gene is named only where the DNA matches it firmly. Where a row states a size, it is once, few, many or the class of an expanded clone; other rows omit it.

>TRBJ2-3|TRBV7-2|-|once
CASSFSGYTDTQYF
TGTGCCAGCAGCTTTAGCGGTTACACAGATACGCAGTATTTT
>TRBJ2-3|TRBV7-8|-|-
CASSLKSIISTDTQYF
TGTGCCAGCAGCCTAAAAAGTATAATAAGCACAGATACGCAGTATTTT
>TRBJ1-4|TRBV9|-|-
CASSAGGEDSEKLFF
TGTGCCAGCAGCGCGGGGGGAGAGGACAGTGAAAAACTGTTTTTT
>TRBJ2-4|TRBV5-3|TRBD1|-
CARSLGQERDLAKNIQYF
TGTGCCAGAAGCCTCGGACAGGAGAGGGACCTAGCCAAAAACATTCAGTACTTC
>TRBJ2-7|TRBV6-6|-|-
CASSYVEGAGYEQYF
TGTGCCAGCAGTTACGTGGAGGGTGCAGGCTACGAGCAGTACTTC
>TRBJ2-2|TRBV7-9|-|-
CASSLFGAVPSGELFF
TGTGCCAGCAGCTTGTTCGGAGCGGTCCCTTCTGGGGAGCTGTTTTTT
>TRBJ2-5|TRBV5-4|-|once
CASSLASRLGETQYF
TGTGCCAGCAGCTTGGCGAGTCGCCTTGGAGAGACCCAGTACTTC
>TRBJ2-1|TRBV9|TRBD1|-
CASSLTGADYNEQFF
TGTGCCAGCAGCCTGACAGGGGCCGACTACAATGAGCAGTTCTTC
>TRBJ2-3|TRBV7-9|-|-
CASSSLGVGTDTQYF
TGTGCCAGCAGCTCACTAGGCGTCGGTACAGATACGCAGTATTTT
>TRBJ1-4|TRBV30|TRBD1|-
CAWGRDRNEKLFF
TGTGCCTGGGGAAGGGACAGAAATGAAAAACTGTTTTTT
>TRBJ2-4|TRBV15|TRBD1|-
CATSARQTRDRAKNIQYF
TGTGCCACCAGCGCCCGTCAAACCCGGGACAGAGCCAAAAACATTCAGTACTTC
>TRBJ2-3|TRBV18|TRBD2|-
CASSGTSGTDTQYF
TGTGCCAGCTCCGGGACTAGCGGAACAGATACGCAGTATTTT
>TRBJ2-4|TRBV19|TRBD2|-
CASSLAGGPGKNIQYF
TGTGCCAGTAGTTTAGCGGGAGGGCCAGGCAAAAACATTCAGTACTTC
>TRBJ2-1|TRBV5-1|-|-
CASSSPGAYNEQFF
TGCGCCAGCAGCTCCCCGGGGGCCTACAATGAGCAGTTCTTC
>TRBJ2-7|TRBV7-6|TRBD2|-
CASSLEAAGGNYEQYF
TGTGCCAGCAGCTTAGAGGCAGCGGGGGGGAACTACGAGCAGTACTTC
>TRBJ2-7|TRBV2|-|-
CASSHLRAQPTYEQYF
TGTGCCAGCAGCCACTTGAGGGCGCAGCCAACCTACGAGCAGTACTTC
>TRBJ2-6|TRBV27|-|-
CASSFNPLPGNVLTF
TGTGCCAGCAGTTTTAATCCCCTCCCAGGCAACGTCCTGACTTTC
>TRBJ2-5|TRBV6-1|-|-
CASSPPVRTQYF
TGTGCCAGCAGCCCCCCGGTGAGGACCCAGTACTTC
>TRBJ2-7|TRBV4-3|TRBD1|few
CASSQDTTGNYEQYF
TGCGCCAGCAGCCAAGATACGACAGGGAACTACGAGCAGTACTTC
>TRBJ2-2|TRBV27|TRBD2|-
CASSSRLAFTGELFF
TGTGCCAGCAGCTCCCGACTAGCGTTCACCGGGGAGCTGTTTTTT
>TRBJ2-7|TRBV6-1|TRBD1|once
CASRDGQAISYEQYF
TGTGCCAGTCGGGATGGACAGGCGATATCCTACGAGCAGTACTTC
>TRBJ2-1|TRBV6-6|TRBD2|once
CASSSWTSGKQFF
TGTGCCAGCAGTTCATGGACTAGCGGGAAGCAGTTCTTC
>TRBJ2-1|TRBV27|TRBD2|-
CASLSGRANVYEQFF
TGTGCCAGCTTAAGCGGGAGGGCCAACGTATATGAGCAGTTCTTC
>TRBJ2-5|TRBV7-2|TRBD2|-
CASSWGLTETQYF
TGTGCCAGCAGCTGGGGACTAACAGAGACCCAGTACTTC
>TRBJ2-3|TRBV19|-|-
CASSPTGADTQYF
TGTGCCAGTAGCCCAACAGGTGCAGATACGCAGTATTTT
>TRBJ2-7|TRBV27|-|-
CASSFKGGGYEQYF
TGTGCCAGCAGTTTTAAAGGGGGAGGGTACGAGCAGTACTTC
>TRBJ1-2|TRBV7-9|TRBD1|-
CSSSSGQGGIFNYGYTF
TGTTCCAGCAGCTCGGGACAGGGGGGTATTTTTAACTATGGCTACACCTTC
>TRBJ2-2|TRBV7-2|-|-
CASSSQGGRTGELFF
TGTGCCAGCAGCTCCCAGGGTGGACGTACCGGGGAGCTGTTTTTT
>TRBJ1-6|TRBV10-3|-|-
CAISDGGLDSPLHF
TGTGCCATCAGTGACGGGGGTCTGGATTCACCCCTCCACTTT
>TRBJ2-5|TRBV5-1|TRBD1|-
CASSFSVTGGGETQYF
TGCGCCAGCAGCTTCTCGGTAACAGGGGGAGGTGAGACCCAGTACTTC
>TRBJ2-2|TRBV25-1|-|-
CASSPVRDTGELFF
TGTGCCAGCAGCCCGGTGAGGGACACCGGGGAGCTGTTTTTT
>TRBJ2-5|TRBV28|TRBD1|-
CASSLPPLGDRGQETQYF
TGTGCCAGCAGTTTACCCCCTCTTGGGGACAGGGGGCAAGAGACCCAGTACTTC
>TRBJ1-3|TRBV7-2|-|-
CASSLSRQGNTIYF
TGTGCCAGCAGCTTAAGCAGGCAGGGTAACACCATATATTTT
>TRBJ1-6|TRBV7-2|-|few
CASSLVVGGNSPLHF
TGTGCCAGCAGCTTAGTGGTGGGAGGGAATTCACCCCTCCACTTT
>TRBJ2-2|TRBV28|-|once
CASSFLQTGTGELFF
TGTGCCAGCAGTTTTCTTCAAACGGGCACCGGGGAGCTGTTTTTT
>TRBJ2-7|TRBV6-1|-|-
CASSEWGRGTYEQYF
TGTGCCAGCAGTGAATGGGGCAGGGGTACCTACGAGCAGTACTTC
>TRBJ1-2|TRBV7-9|TRBD1|-
CSSSLGTALAYGYTF
TGTTCCAGCAGCTTAGGGACAGCCCTGGCCTATGGCTACACCTTC
>TRBJ1-5|TRBV30|TRBD1|-
CAWDRGSDQPQHF
TGTGCCTGGGACAGGGGGAGTGATCAGCCCCAGCATTTT
>TRBJ2-1|TRBV10-1|TRBD1|-
CASSMTRDSYNEQFF
TGCGCCAGCAGCATGACCCGGGACAGCTACAATGAGCAGTTCTTC
>TRBJ2-5|TRBV11-2|-|once
CASRLPGTQTQYF
TGTGCCAGCAGGCTGCCGGGAACGCAGACCCAGTACTTC
>TRBJ1-5|TRBV19|-|once
CASSIIRRAFSNQPQHF
TGTGCCAGTAGTATTATAAGGAGGGCATTTAGCAATCAGCCCCAGCATTTT
>TRBJ2-1|TRBV4-3|-|-
CASSQDSGSSYNEQFF
TGCGCCAGCAGCCAAGATTCGGGAAGCTCCTACAATGAGCAGTTCTTC
>TRBJ2-2|TRBV18|TRBD2|-
CASSPPVSGSGGELFF
TGTGCCAGCTCACCACCTGTAAGCGGGAGCGGCGGGGAGCTGTTTTTT
>TRBJ1-2|TRBV27|-|once
CASSLGTLPYGYTF
TGTGCCAGCAGTTTAGGGACACTCCCCTATGGCTACACCTTC
>TRBJ2-1|TRBV13|-|-
CASSPRVAANEQFF
TGTGCCAGCAGCCCCCGGGTAGCGGCCAATGAGCAGTTCTTC
>TRBJ1-2|TRBV2|TRBD1|-
CASSGQVFGYTF
TGTGCCAGCAGCGGACAGGTTTTTGGCTACACCTTC
>TRBJ2-1|TRBV7-9|TRBD2|-
CASSNSLPGLAGVNEQFF
TGTGCCAGCAGCAACTCATTACCGGGACTAGCGGGAGTAAATGAGCAGTTCTTC